This T cell receptor (beta chain) was obtained from a study of CD8+ T cells in alopecia areata. Study-level findings and limits: Lesional scalp, notably in alopecia totalis/universalis, had clonality above that of normal scalp.

Sorting from PBMCs produced CD4+ and CD8+ T cells. As for this clone: The antigen is unknown.

The CDR3 runs 11 residues. Germline CDR1 LNHDA, CDR2 SQIVND (reference sequence). Trimming left V 10 bases short and J 1 base short, with 7 bases between. cDNA prepared by RNA extraction and subsequent reverse transcription served as the template for sequencing. Data came from immunoSEQ multiplex PCR; TCRdb stores just in-frame clones and leaves some out. The sample contains roughly 150,000 clones, about two thirds of which appear only once. The gene calls are TRBV19 and TRBJ1-1, with D hard to call. The sequenced material came from CD8+ T cells sorted from blood. This TCR was recovered from a human donor in good health. The CDR3 region is CATIRNTEAFF. The CDR3 nucleotides are TGTGCCACCATTAGGAACACTGAAGCTTTCTTT. The whole variable domain, remainder taken from reference TRBV19 and TRBJ1-1, is DGGITQSPKYLFRKEGQNVTLSCEQNLNHDAMYWYRQDPGQGLRLIYYSQIVNDFQKGDIAEGYSVSREKKESFPLTVTSAQKNPTAFYLCATIRNTEAFFGQGTRLTVV.